These 25 T cell receptor beta chains originate from one sample sequenced in a study of cytomegalovirus exposure and HLA in healthy donors. The PCR made use of 60 Vbeta and 13 Jbeta primers. Some clones are missing from TCRdb's copy, which holds only in-frame ones; the method was immunoSEQ multiplex PCR. The sample has roughly 220,000 clones, about four fifths seen once; the top ten hold approximately 2.9%. The sequenced material came from PBMCs. The source is a man younger than 45 in good health and CMV-seronegative.

The chain has TRBV27 and TRBJ2-1; D gene uncertain. Germline-derived CDR1 and CDR2 are MNHEY and SMNVEV (reference sequence). The CDR3 extends over 13 amino acids. Trimming cost V 4 bases and J 9 bases, with 13 bases left between them. CDR3 bases: TGTGCCAGCAGTTCGGAGTACATCACTGAGCAGTTCTTC. This codes for CASSSEYITEQFF.

The chain recombines TRBV5-1 with TRBJ2-7; TRBD1 matches 7 bases. V lost 5 bases, J lost 7 bases, and 15 bases stayed unmatched. The CDR3 is 15 amino acids. From germline, CDR1 is SGHRS and CDR2 YFSETQ. The CDR3 bases are TGCGCCAGCAGGGTCAGGACAATACCGACAGGGGAGCAGTACTTC. Encoded protein: CASRVRTIPTGEQYF. The full variable domain, with the rest looked up from reference TRBV5-1 and TRBJ2-7, is KAGVTQTPRYLIKTRGQQVTLSCSPISGHRSVSWYQQTPGQGLQFLFEYFSETQRNKGNFPGRFSGRQFSNSRSEMNVSTLELGDSALYLCASRVRTIPTGEQYFGPGTRLTVT.

There are a few counts of this clone. J is TRBJ2-3 and V is TRBV28, with D unclear. The CDR3 runs 15 residues. The V gene's germline CDR1 is MDHEN and CDR2 SYDVKM. V was cut by 1 base and J by 7 bases, with 15 bases left in between. The CDR3 DNA sequence: TGTGCCAGCAGTTTATTGGCCCGAGGAATAAATACGCAGTATTTT. It codes for CASSLLARGINTQYF.

The chain is built from TRBV28 and TRBJ2-1, with 10 nucleotides matching TRBD2. The germline gives CDR1 MDHEN, CDR2 SYDVKM. V trimming: 2 bases; J trimming: 7 bases; junction bases outside the gene matches: 8. The CDR3 has 16 residues. CDR3 sequence (DNA): TGTGCCAGCAGTTTAGGGCCGGAGCGGGGGGGAAATGAGCAGTTCTTC. This codes for CASSLGPERGGNEQFF.

The genes are TRBV9 and TRBJ1-2; no reliable D call. Germline CDR1 SGDLS, CDR2 YYNGEE. The CDR3 is 14 amino acids. V lost 4 bases to trimming and J lost 8 bases, with 18 bases between them. CDR3 protein: CASSLAGVRVGYTF. In DNA form, the CDR3 reads TGTGCCAGCAGCCTGGCCGGGGTTCGGGTGGGCTACACCTTC.

The V call is TRBV6-5, the J call TRBJ2-7; D unclear. This CDR3 spans 14 amino acids. The germline gives CDR1 MNHEY, CDR2 SVGAGI. The ends were cut back, 6 bases at V and 2 bases at J, with 14 bases in the middle. CDR3 bases: TGTGCCAGCAGAGCGAAGCCGATCACCTACGAGCAGTACTTC. Its translation: CASRAKPITYEQYF.

The rearrangement uses TRBV13 and TRBJ2-2; 12 positions agree with TRBD1. The CDR3 consists of 16 residues. J lost 7 bases, V lost 5 bases, and 8 bases had no gene match. Germline assignment: CDR1 PRHDT and CDR2 FYEKMQ (reference sequence). CDR3 protein: CASSPLGQGANGELFF. The CDR3 nucleotides are TGTGCCAGCAGCCCACTGGGACAGGGGGCTAACGGGGAGCTGTTTTTT.

The chain joins TRBV6-5 to TRBJ1-6; 9 positions match TRBD1. The CDR3 covers 16 residues. The ends lost 0 bases at V and 3 bases at J; junction bases unmatched: 0. Germline loops: CDR1 MNHEY, CDR2 SVGAGI. CDR3 region: CASSYSTGGYNSPLHF. Here the CDR3 DNA reads TGTGCCAGCAGTTACTCGACAGGGGGCTATAATTCACCCCTCCACTTT.

This clone was counted between two and nine times. This sequence joins TRBV9 and TRBJ2-1; D might be TRBD1 (5 bases). The length of the CDR3 is 12 residues. V was cut by 3 bases and J by 10 bases, with 11 bases left in between. CDR1 and CDR2 from the germline V gene are SGDLS and YYNGEE. The CDR3 nucleotides are TGTGCCAGCAGCGACCGAAGGGGAGAGCAGTTCTTC. Its translation is CASSDRRGEQFF.

The V and J genes are TRBV5-1 and TRBJ2-2; 7 positions match TRBD1. The germline V gene encodes CDR1 SGHRS and CDR2 YFSETQ. The CDR3 totals 16 residues. V trimming: 0 bases; J trimming: 8 bases; junction bases outside the gene matches: 10. The CDR3 is CASSLATTGFGGELFF. DNA of the CDR3: TGCGCCAGCAGCTTGGCCACGACAGGGTTCGGGGGGGAGCTGTTTTTT.

The V gene is TRBV2, the J gene TRBJ2-5; D unresolved. The J call may be faulty, since TRBJ2-7 better matches the DNA end. The CDR3 runs to 13 residues. Looked up from germline, CDR1 is SNHLY and CDR2 is FYNNEI. The CDR3 protein is CASNSQFSYEQYF. CDR3 bases: TGTGCCAGCAATTCACAGTTCTCCTACGAGCAGTACTTC.

The chain links TRBV9 to TRBJ1-5; D is possibly TRBD1 (5 bases). V lost 0 bases, J lost 0 bases, and 10 bases lay in between. CDR1 SGDLS and CDR2 YYNGEE come from the germline V gene. The CDR3 runs to 16 residues. The chain's CDR3 is CASSVGGYPSNQPQHF. In nucleotides, the CDR3 is TGTGCCAGCAGCGTAGGGGGCTACCCTAGCAATCAGCCCCAGCATTTT.

The chain has TRBV28 and TRBJ2-7, with D maybe TRBD1 (7 bases). Trimming pared 5 bases from V and 3 bases from J, leaving 17 bases between. The CDR3 totals 15 residues. The germline CDR1 and CDR2 sequences are MDHEN and SYDVKM. The CDR3 nucleotides read TGTGCCAGCAGTGGGGTAGGAGGGGGCAGCTACGAGCAGTACTTC. Translating gives CASSGVGGGSYEQYF.

The V call is TRBV5-1, the J call TRBJ2-5; D unclear. Deletions cut 4 bases from V and 5 bases from J, with 9 bases between. Germline CDR1 SGHRS, CDR2 YFSETQ. The CDR3 spans 12 residues. Here the CDR3 reads CASSPPGETQYF. CDR3 DNA: TGCGCCAGCAGCCCCCCCGGGGAGACCCAGTACTTC. Full variable domain (outside the CDR3, taken from reference TRBV5-1 and TRBJ2-5): KAGVTQTPRYLIKTRGQQVTLSCSPISGHRSVSWYQQTPGQGLQFLFEYFSETQRNKGNFPGRFSGRQFSNSRSEMNVSTLELGDSALYLCASSPPGETQYFGPGTRLLVL.

The chain links TRBV7-9 to TRBJ2-5, with 11 bases fitting TRBD2. This CDR3 comprises 17 residues. The germline CDR1 and CDR2 sequences are SEHNR and FQNEAQ (reference sequence). The ends lost 5 bases at V and 3 bases at J; junction bases unmatched: 11. Here the CDR3 reads CASSLATSGASEETQYF. CDR3 nucleotides: TGTGCCAGCAGCCTCGCGACTAGCGGGGCATCAGAAGAGACCCAGTACTTC.

As regards this clone: A junction end diverges from the germline sequence, so it may reflect a read error. This rearrangement joins TRBV29-1 to TRBJ1-2; D is possibly TRBD1 (6 bases). Germline V CDR1 and CDR2: SQVTM, ANQGSEA. The CDR3 consists of 11 residues. The DNA for the CDR3 is TGCAGCGTTACAGGGAACTATGACTACACCTTC. This encodes CSVTGNYDYTF.

This clone was observed a handful of times. This specimen includes other DNA sequences encoding the same CDR3. The chain uses TRBV6-4 and TRBJ2-1, with 10 bases identical to TRBD2. This CDR3 comprises 14 residues. Germline V gene lookup returns CDR1 MRHNA and CDR2 SNTAGT. Unmatched junction bases numbered 4, after V lost 4 bases and J lost 7 bases. For the CDR3, the DNA is TGTGCCAGCAGTGTAGCGGGGGGCCGTAATGAGCAGTTCTTC. This gives the protein CASSVAGGRNEQFF.

The chain combines TRBV27 with TRBJ2-3; the match to TRBD2 covers 9 bases. The CDR3 spans 16 residues. With 6 bases clipped from V and 9 bases from J, the junction kept 16 bases outside the gene matches. Germline CDR1 reads MNHEY; CDR2 reads SMNVEV (reference sequence). The CDR3 DNA reads TGTGCCAGCAGATCCCTAAGCGGGGGGCTCTTCCACACGCAGTATTTT. It yields the protein CASRSLSGGLFHTQYF.

The J gene is TRBJ1-2, the V gene TRBV7-9; no firm D call. Germline CDR1 reads SEHNR; CDR2 reads FQNEAQ (reference sequence). This CDR3 has 15 amino acids. Trimming shortened V by 1 base and J by 1 base, and 10 bases separated the two germline ends. CDR3 region: CASSLGAPFNYGYTF. The DNA for the CDR3 is TGTGCCAGCAGCTTAGGGGCCCCCTTTAACTATGGCTACACCTTC. The full variable domain, its missing parts supplied by reference TRBV7-9 and TRBJ1-2, is DTGVSQNPRHKITKRGQNVTFRCDPISEHNRLYWYRQTLGQGPEFLTYFQNEAQLEKSRLLSDRFSAERPKGSFSTLEIQRTEQGDSAMYLCASSLGAPFNYGYTFGSGTRLTVV.

This chain joins TRBV4-1 and TRBJ1-2, with 8 bases aligning to TRBD1. The trim removed 3 bases at V and 13 bases at J, leaving 16 bases unmatched. The germline V gene has CDR1 MGHRA and CDR2 YSYEKL. CDR3 size: 15 residues. Written as DNA, the CDR3 is TGCGCCAGCAGCCAGGTATCGACAGGGGTTTTTGGGCTCACCTTC. It is translated as CASSQVSTGVFGLTF.

This clone was detected only a few times. At one boundary the junction diverges from the germline segment, which might be a read error. The chain has TRBV6-6 and TRBJ1-3; TRBD1 might be the D (6 bases). Looked up from germline, CDR1 is MNHNY and CDR2 is SVGAGI (reference sequence). CDR3 length equals 16 residues. The CDR3 coding sequence is TGTGCCAGCACTTACGGCGGGGGGCTTGACGGAAACACCATATATTTT. Protein sequence: CASTYGGGLDGNTIYF.

The chain joins TRBV21-1 to TRBJ2-2; TRBD2 is taken as the D call from the table, unchecked against the DNA. TRBV21-1 is a known pseudogene. There are 19 residues in the CDR3. Here the CDR3 reads CASRGGTSGAQPNTGELFF. CDR3 DNA sequence: TGTGCCAGCAGGGGAGGGACTAGCGGGGCTCAGCCGAACACCGGGGAGCTGTTTTTT.

In this sample, this clone turned up a few times. V gene TRBV19 combines with J gene TRBJ1-1; a weak D match, TRBD1 (6 bases). Germline values: CDR1 LNHDA, CDR2 SQIVND (reference sequence). V lost 1 base and J lost 3, with 12 bases in between. CDR3 length equals 15 residues. This chain's CDR3 is CASSIGFEGDTEAFF. The CDR3 coding sequence is TGTGCCAGTAGTATAGGTTTCGAGGGGGACACTGAAGCTTTCTTT.

This clone appeared a few times. The gene calls are TRBV2 and TRBJ1-1; possibly TRBD1 for D (5 bases). V lost 4 bases to trimming and J lost 0 bases, with 9 bases between them. The length of the CDR3 is 14 residues. Per germline, CDR1 SNHLY and CDR2 FYNNEI. The chain's CDR3 is CASSGGGLNTEAFF. The CDR3 DNA reads TGTGCCAGCAGTGGGGGGGGGTTGAACACTGAAGCTTTCTTT.

The J gene is TRBJ1-2, the V gene TRBV9; D ambiguous. V lost 2 bases to trimming and J lost 2 bases, with 7 bases between them. Germline V gives CDR1 SGDLS, CDR2 YYNGEE. This CDR3 spans 13 amino acids. CDR3 DNA sequence: TGTGCCAGCAGCGTCGGCGGGAACTATGGCTACACCTTC. Protein product: CASSVGGNYGYTF.